This passage covers 21 T cell receptor beta chains from one sample sequenced in a study of T-cell memory formation after mild COVID-19. TCRdb passed the 5' RACE reads through MiXCR, listing each CDR3 protein once. The sample yields 110,000 to 150,000 distinct CDR3 sequences, approximately 25% seen once. Sequenced sample: PBMCs or a T cell subset sorted from them (not recorded which). Every receptor here comes from an adult woman who had mild COVID-19 (a few samples of this study predate the infection). Cell type and time point are not known.

The V and J genes are TRBV25-1 and TRBJ2-7; no clear D gene. The ends were cut back, 5 bases at V and 6 bases at J, with 11 bases in the middle. The CDR3 spans 12 residues. Germline assignment: CDR1 MGHDK and CDR2 SYGVNS. CDR3 protein: CASSWGLGEQYF. The CDR3 DNA follows: TGTGCCAGCAGTTGGGGTCTTGGCGAGCAGTACTTC.

The J gene is TRBJ2-3, the V gene TRBV10-3; 8 bases fit TRBD2. V shed 3 bases, J shed 4 bases, and the junction held 12 bases outside the gene matches. CDR1 is ENHRY and CDR2 is SYGVKD in the germline V gene. This CDR3 contains 17 residues. The DNA of the CDR3 is TGTGCCATCAGTGACCTCGGCGGTAGCGGGGTATCAGATACGCAGTATTTT. Protein: CAISDLGGSGVSDTQYF.

A few counts support this clonotype. The chain employs TRBV7-9 and TRBJ1-1; no firm D call. Trimming left V 7 bases short and J 4 bases short, with 16 bases between. Germline CDR1 SEHNR, CDR2 FQNEAQ (reference sequence). There are 14 residues in the CDR3. DNA for the CDR3: TGTGCCAGCACCCCCCGCGCAATGGGCACTGAAGCTTTCTTT. This gives the protein CASTPRAMGTEAFF.

This clonotype was recorded once. The chain links TRBV14 to TRBJ2-7; D is perhaps TRBD2 (5 bases). V dropped 0 bases and J dropped 4 bases, with 13 bases sitting between them. The CDR3 is 15 amino acids. In germline, CDR1 is SGHDN, CDR2 FVKESK. This CDR3 reads CASSQDPNTGYEQYF. Here the CDR3 DNA reads TGTGCCAGCAGCCAAGATCCGAATACGGGGTACGAGCAGTACTTC.

The rearrangement links TRBV6-2 or TRBV6-3 to TRBJ1-1; D is perhaps TRBD1 (5 bases). The CDR3 runs to 12 residues. Germline V gene sequence: CDR1 MNHEY, CDR2 SVGEGT. Trimming took off 7 bases at V and 5 bases at J, with 11 bases between the two ends. The CDR3 DNA reads as TGTGCCAGCACCGACGGGGGTACTGAAGCTTTCTTT. It specifies CASTDGGTEAFF.

In its sample, this clonotype was seen a few times. The CDR3 region has the DNA TGTGCCAGCAGCCAAGATGAGACAGGGGGCACAGATACGCAGTATTTT. Its translation: CASSQDETGGTDTQYF. The V gene is TRBV3-1, the J gene TRBJ2-3; 8 bases line up with TRBD1. This CDR3 spans 16 amino acids. V shed 0 bases, J shed 1 base, and the junction held 3 bases outside the gene matches. CDR1 and CDR2 (germline): LGHDT, YNNKEL (reference sequence).

This clonotype was seen a handful of times. This chain joins TRBV7-9 and TRBJ2-7; unclear D gene. CDR3 length: 15 residues. Germline V gene data show CDR1 as SEHNR and CDR2 as FQNEAQ (reference sequence). V shed 3 bases and J shed 2 bases, with 14 bases lying between them. CDR3 DNA sequence: TGTGCCAGCAGCTTTAGTTACAGCAAAACCTACGAGCAGTACTTC. Protein sequence: CASSFSYSKTYEQYF. The whole variable domain, filled in from reference TRBV7-9 and TRBJ2-7, reads DTGVSQNPRHKITKRGQNVTFRCDPISEHNRLYWYRQTLGQGPEFLTYFQNEAQLEKSRLLSDRFSAERPKGSFSTLEIQRTEQGDSAMYLCASSFSYSKTYEQYFGPGTRLTVT.

The rearrangement joins TRBV12-3 or TRBV12-4 to TRBJ1-5, with TRBD1 matching 9 bases. The CDR3 consists of 14 residues. V shed 6 bases, J shed 11 bases, and the junction held 11 bases outside the gene matches. The CDR3 region has the DNA TGTGCCAGCAGCCCGGGACAGGGACCGATAGCCCAGCATTTT. Translation: CASSPGQGPIAQHF.

The rearrangement uses TRBV2 and TRBJ1-1; D is unresolved. Deletions cut 4 bases from V and 3 bases from J, with 9 bases between. The CDR3 runs 13 residues. Per germline, CDR1 SNHLY and CDR2 FYNNEI. CDR3 protein: CASSGYSYTEAFF. Written as DNA, the CDR3 is TGTGCCAGCAGTGGGTACAGCTACACTGAAGCTTTCTTT.

The J gene is TRBJ1-1, the V gene TRBV19; D not resolved. Per the germline V gene, CDR1 is LNHDA and CDR2 is SQIVND (reference sequence). The V gene lost 8 bases and the J gene lost 0 bases, with 13 bases spanning the gap. This CDR3 has 14 residues. The CDR3, as DNA: TGTGCCAGTTCGCTGGGAAGTGTGAACACTGAAGCTTTCTTT. Protein sequence: CASSLGSVNTEAFF.

This clonotype has more than one count but fewer than ten. The genes are TRBV19 and TRBJ2-6, with D perhaps matching TRBD1 (5 bases). V lost 7 bases and J lost 5, with 18 bases in between. Germline V gene sequence: CDR1 LNHDA, CDR2 SQIVND (reference sequence). The CDR3 covers 16 residues. This CDR3 reads CASTSPTGIRANVLTF. As DNA, the CDR3 is TGTGCCAGTACCTCTCCAACAGGCATTCGGGCCAACGTCCTGACTTTC. Using reference TRBV19 and TRBJ2-6 for the parts outside the CDR3, the full variable domain is DGGITQSPKYLFRKEGQNVTLSCEQNLNHDAMYWYRQDPGQGLRLIYYSQIVNDFQKGDIAEGYSVSREKKESFPLTVTSAQKNPTAFYLCASTSPTGIRANVLTFGAGSRLTVL.

The V gene is TRBV6-1, the J gene TRBJ1-3; tentatively, D is TRBD1 (6 bases). CDR3 length: 18 residues. Trimming removed 2 bases at V and 0 bases at J, with 17 bases between. Per the germline V gene, CDR1 is MNHNS and CDR2 is SASEGT. The chain's CDR3 is CASSEHHWTASSGNTIYF. CDR3 coding DNA: TGTGCCAGCAGTGAACACCACTGGACAGCCAGCTCTGGAAACACCATATATTTT.

The chain is built from TRBV3-1 and TRBJ2-1, with D possibly being TRBD1 (6 bases). CDR3 length: 14 amino acids. Germline values: CDR1 LGHDT, CDR2 YNNKEL (reference sequence). Trimming removed 2 bases from V and 5 bases from J, with 10 bases in between. The DNA of the CDR3 is TGTGCCAGCAGCCAACCCCAGGGGCACAATGAGCAGTTCTTC. It is translated as CASSQPQGHNEQFF.

This clonotype has a handful of counts. The chain carries TRBV7-9 and TRBJ2-1; D gene unclear. The CDR3 extends over 13 amino acids. Germline CDR1 is SEHNR and CDR2 is FQNEAQ (reference sequence). V shed 5 bases and J shed 7 bases, with 12 bases lying between them. The CDR3 region has the DNA TGTGCCAGCAGCGGTTCCAATAGGAATGAGCAGTTCTTC. Translated, it gives CASSGSNRNEQFF.

The chain carries TRBV11-3 and TRBJ1-1; 8 positions match TRBD1. The CDR3 is 15 amino acids. J was trimmed by 0 bases and V by 5 bases; bases with no gene match: 5. Germline V lookup: CDR1 SGHNT, CDR2 YENEEA. Written as DNA, the CDR3 is TGTGCCAGCAGCGCCCGGACAGGGCTGAACACTGAAGCTTTCTTT. The encoded protein is CASSARTGLNTEAFF.

This clonotype was observed a few times. The V gene is TRBV6-5, the J gene TRBJ2-7; the match to TRBD1 covers 7 bases. CDR1 and CDR2 (germline): MNHEY, SVGAGI. J lost 7 bases, V lost 4 bases, and 7 bases had no gene match. The CDR3 sequence is 13 residues long. The chain's CDR3 is CASSSYLQGEQYF. For the CDR3, the DNA is TGTGCCAGCAGTTCCTACTTACAGGGGGAGCAGTACTTC.

J is TRBJ2-3 and V is TRBV5-5; a weak D match, TRBD1 (6 bases). Between the trimmed V and J ends, which lost 5 bases and 0 bases, there was a span of 13 bases. Germline CDR1 is SGHKS and CDR2 is YYEKEE (reference sequence). This CDR3 has 15 residues. The CDR3 coding sequence is TGTGCCAGCAGGCCCTTGGGGGCCAGCACAGATACGCAGTATTTT. Amino acids: CASRPLGASTDTQYF.

There are a few counts of this clonotype. In DNA form, the CDR3 reads TGTGCCAGCAGCTCTACAGGGGCTGAGGGCTACACCTTC. Residues: CASSSTGAEGYTF. The rearrangement uses TRBV7-2 and TRBJ1-2; TRBD1 aligns across 7 bases. The CDR3 is 13 amino acids. The germline gives CDR1 SGHTA, CDR2 FQGNSA. With V trimmed by 4 bases and J by 8 bases, 7 bases remained unmatched. The full variable domain, in which reference TRBV7-2 and TRBJ1-2 provide the parts outside the CDR3, is GAGVSQSPSNKVTEKGKDVELRCDPISGHTALYWYRQSLGQGLEFLIYFQGNSAPDKSGLPSDRFSAERTGGSVSTLTIQRTQQEDSAVYLCASSSTGAEGYTFGSGTRLTVV.

This chain uses TRBV19 with TRBJ2-1, with a weak D call TRBD1 (5 bases). CDR3 size: 13 residues. From germline, CDR1 is LNHDA and CDR2 SQIVND (reference sequence). V was shortened by 10 bases and J by 0 bases, with 10 bases between the two germline ends. Written as DNA, the CDR3 is TGTGCCACTGACAGCGACTCCTACAATGAGCAGTTCTTC. Protein sequence: CATDSDSYNEQFF. Full variable domain (missing parts from reference TRBV19 and TRBJ2-1): DGGITQSPKYLFRKEGQNVTLSCEQNLNHDAMYWYRQDPGQGLRLIYYSQIVNDFQKGDIAEGYSVSREKKESFPLTVTSAQKNPTAFYLCATDSDSYNEQFFGPGTRLTVL.

This chain uses TRBV5-1 with TRBJ1-2; D remains unclear. Trimming shortened V by 3 bases and J by 2 bases, and 14 bases separated the two germline ends. The CDR3 has 15 amino acids. The V gene's germline CDR1 is SGHRS and CDR2 YFSETQ. CDR3: CASSSADTGNYGYTF. CDR3 DNA sequence: TGCGCCAGCAGCTCGGCCGACACGGGCAACTATGGCTACACCTTC.

This chain connects TRBV28 to TRBJ1-2; 9 bases align to TRBD1. The V and J ends lost 5 bases and 3 bases, in that order; junction bases with no gene match: 7. The germline V gene has CDR1 MDHEN and CDR2 SYDVKM. CDR3 length: 15 amino acids. Here the CDR3 reads CASSADRGVHYGYTF. CDR3 DNA sequence: TGTGCCAGCAGTGCAGACAGGGGGGTTCACTATGGCTACACCTTC.